This T cell receptor beta chain was found in a study of blood T cell dynamics during melanoma immunotherapy. TCRdb's copy holds only in-frame clones and misses some; the assay was immunoSEQ multiplex PCR. Counted here are 7,500 to 9,000 clones, 85% to 90% occurring once; the ten biggest clones make up more than 3%. Only a few counts were recorded for this clone. Time point noted: week 3, after first cycle of checkpoint inhibitor. The CDR3 has 20 amino acids. The V gene end was trimmed by 4 bases and the J gene end by 0 bases; junction bases not matched to a gene: 20. Germline V gives CDR1 LGHNA, CDR2 YNFKEQ.

The receptor comes from a human donor with melanoma. This chain joins TRBV4-2 and TRBJ2-7; 8 bases fit TRBD1. Sequenced material: blood, taken from a patient treated with checkpoint blockade. The DNA for the CDR3 is TGTGCCAGCAGCCCAGACGTTGACAGGGGCCTGCTAATGAGCTCCTACGAGCAGTACTTC. Translation gives CASSPDVDRGLLMSSYEQYF.